This T cell receptor beta chain is drawn from a study of shared T cell receptors in the human thymus. Repertoires were generated with immunoSEQ multiplex PCR, while TCRdb's copy carries only in-frame clones and drops some. The table has 540,000 or so clones, around 78% seen once; the top ten hold around 0.013%. The germline V gene encodes CDR1 ENHRY and CDR2 SYGVKD. Losses at the gene ends were 7 bases for V and 1 base for J; bases not matched to a gene: 6. The CDR3 runs 15 residues. The sample was also linked to a second study, of human thymus T cells. That work contributes: Corrective heart surgery yielded resections, and these provided the thymus tissue. There appeared to be biased usage of V and J genes in thymic and blood repertoires.

The chain uses TRBV10-3 and TRBJ1-1; TRBD1 aligns across 10 bases. The origin of this receptor is a boy under two years old with a congenital heart defect. Sequenced material: thymocytes. CDR3 in amino acids: CAITTTGGRNTEAFF. CDR3 DNA sequence: TGTGCCATCACCACGACAGGGGGCAGGAACACTGAAGCTTTCTTT.